This T cell receptor (beta chain) was sequenced during a study of blood T cells in healthy people across ages. Overall study results and limits: Estimated diversity across one million T cells was deemed an underestimate. As naive T cell percentage varied, TCR beta diversity correlated strongly with it. Roughly linearly, TCR beta diversity per million T cells fell as age increased.

A second PCR, run for about 6 to 11 cycles, used a sample-barcoded 5' primer plus a J-beta primer mix. TCRdb passed the 5' RACE reads through MiXCR, listing each CDR3 protein once. The sample lists fewer than 2 million distinct CDR3 sequences, roughly 43% seen once, with more than 20% in the top ten. The trim removed 4 bases at V and 7 bases at J, leaving 12 bases unmatched. The CDR3 has 16 residues. CDR1 is MDHEN, CDR2 SYDVKM, per germline. This clonotype was observed a few times. Antigen: not known. The V gene is TRBV28, the J gene TRBJ2-7; 11 bases match TRBD1. Sequenced: blood. This receptor was obtained from a human donor in good health. CDR3 sequence (DNA): TGTGCCAGCAGTTCACCCCGGGGACAGGGGGTCGGTGAGCAGTACTTC. Its protein is CASSSPRGQGVGEQYF.